Listed below are T cell receptor beta chains from one sample, sequenced in a study of CXCR3 chemokines and chemotherapy response in bladder cancer. One entry per CDR3 protein, called by TCRdb with MiXCR from the PCR reads. The sample lists around 2,900 distinct CDR3 sequences, roughly a tenth occurring once. The specimen was taken from a patient whose treatment included neoadjuvant chemotherapy. All receptors derive from a human donor with bladder cancer that responded to neoadjuvant chemotherapy. CDR3s include the opening cysteine and the closing phenylalanine or tryptophan. The order of the fields is clone size, D gene, V gene, J gene, CDR3 protein, CDR3 DNA. A D gene is named only where the DNA matches it firmly. Clone size appears in some rows only: once, few, many, or a class for an expanded clone.

medium-sized	.	TRBV6-2/TRBV6-3	TRBJ1-1	CASTRTGFSTFLNTEAFF	TGTGCCAGCACCCGAACAGGGTTCTCGACGTTCTTGAACACTGAAGCTTTCTTT
many	.	TRBV7-2	TRBJ2-4	CASSLWGAGAIGKNIQYF	TGTGCCAGCAGCTTATGGGGGGCAGGGGCCATAGGCAAAAACATTCAGTACTTC
many	TRBD2	TRBV5-4	TRBJ2-1	CASSTLPPSGDNEQFF	TGTGCCAGCAGCACACTACCTCCTAGCGGGGATAATGAGCAGTTCTTC
many	TRBD1	TRBV5-5	TRBJ1-2	CASRTGQGVYGYTF	TGTGCCAGCAGGACGGGACAGGGGGTTTATGGCTACACCTTC
few	TRBD2	TRBV20-1	TRBJ2-2	CSATIGGGARTGELFF	TGCAGTGCTACCATAGGCGGGGGGGCGCGGACCGGGGAGCTGTTTTTT
many	.	TRBV29-1	TRBJ2-2	CSGKMSGELFF	TGCAGCGGAAAAATGTCCGGGGAGCTGTTTTTT
medium-sized	.	TRBV19	TRBJ2-2	CASSMRTPTGELFF	TGTGCCAGTAGTATGAGGACCCCCACCGGGGAGCTGTTTTTT
few	.	TRBV25-1	TRBJ1-5	CASSDSGYNQPQHF	TGTGCCAGCAGTGACTCAGGGTACAATCAGCCCCAGCATTTT
.	TRBD1	TRBV25-1	TRBJ2-2	CASSEPGQGTNTGELFF	TGTGCCAGCAGTGAACCGGGACAGGGAACGAACACCGGGGAGCTGTTTTTT
many	TRBD1	TRBV27	TRBJ2-7	CASSPDGTVTYEQYF	TGTGCCAGCAGTCCGGACGGGACAGTAACCTACGAGCAGTACTTC
.	TRBD1	TRBV19	TRBJ2-1	CASTRTGVKNEQFF	TGTGCCAGTACCAGGACAGGGGTAAAGAATGAGCAGTTCTTC
many	.	TRBV30	TRBJ2-3	CAWSYGGDTQYF	TGTGCCTGGAGCTACGGAGGAGATACGCAGTATTTT
.	TRBD2	TRBV7-9	TRBJ2-1	CASSSLAGTRVGDEQFF	TGTGCCAGCAGCTCTCTAGCGGGGACAAGGGTAGGGGATGAGCAGTTCTTC
many	.	TRBV18	TRBJ2-1	CASSPMVYNEQFF	TGTGCCAGCTCACCAATGGTCTACAATGAGCAGTTCTTC
medium-sized	.	TRBV27	TRBJ2-4	CASSAPSGTRGNIQYF	TGTGCCAGCAGTGCGCCCTCCGGGACCCGGGGAAACATTCAGTACTTC
many	.	TRBV6-6	TRBJ2-7	CASSYTAKHRDEQYF	TGTGCCAGCAGTTACACGGCAAAACACAGGGACGAGCAGTACTTC
.	.	TRBV30	TRBJ1-6	CAWRVDSLYNSPLHF	TGTGCCTGGAGAGTTGACAGCCTCTATAATTCACCCCTCCACTTT
few	TRBD1	TRBV27	TRBJ2-7	CASSLQGQGSYEQYF	TGTGCCAGCAGTCTTCAAGGACAGGGGTCCTACGAGCAGTACTTC
medium-sized	.	TRBV5-6	TRBJ2-5	CASTIQAGAETQYF	TGTGCCAGCACCATCCAGGCGGGGGCAGAGACCCAGTACTTC
many	TRBD2	TRBV20-1	TRBJ2-4	CSARAGSGGTKNIQYF	TGCAGTGCTAGAGCGGGTAGCGGGGGTACCAAAAACATTCAGTACTTC
many	TRBD1	TRBV5-6	TRBJ1-5	CASSLYRDSHNQPQHF	TGTGCCAGCAGCTTATACCGGGACAGCCACAATCAGCCCCAGCATTTT
few	TRBD2	TRBV12-3/TRBV12-4	TRBJ2-7	CASSPSGGAYEQYF	TGTGCCAGCAGCCCTAGCGGGGGGGCCTACGAGCAGTACTTC
medium-sized	TRBD2	TRBV7-2	TRBJ2-3	CASSSRTSGRTDTQYF	TGTGCCAGCAGCTCAAGGACTAGCGGGAGAACAGATACGCAGTATTTT
large	TRBD2	TRBV5-6	TRBJ2-1	CASSFGTSKEQFF	TGTGCCAGCAGCTTTGGGACTAGCAAGGAGCAGTTCTTC
many	.	TRBV20-1	TRBJ2-1	CSARDLGLASNEQFF	TGCAGTGCTAGAGATCTAGGGCTAGCCAGCAATGAGCAGTTCTTC
medium-sized	TRBD1	TRBV28	TRBJ2-1	CASSLLGQGIYNEQFF	TGTGCCAGCAGTTTATTGGGACAGGGCATCTACAATGAGCAGTTCTTC
few	.	TRBV5-4	TRBJ2-7	CASSFPLHLEQYF	TGTGCCAGCAGCTTCCCTCTCCACTTAGAGCAGTACTTC